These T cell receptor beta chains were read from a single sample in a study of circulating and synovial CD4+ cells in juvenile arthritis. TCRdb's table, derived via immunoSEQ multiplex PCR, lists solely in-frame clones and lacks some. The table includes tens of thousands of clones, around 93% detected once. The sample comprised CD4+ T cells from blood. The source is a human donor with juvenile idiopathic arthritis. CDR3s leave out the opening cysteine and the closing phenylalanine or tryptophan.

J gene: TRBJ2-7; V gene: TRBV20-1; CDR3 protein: SAQTGYEQY
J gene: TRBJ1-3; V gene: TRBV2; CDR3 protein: ASSEARLNPRGNTIY
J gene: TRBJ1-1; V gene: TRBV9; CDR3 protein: ASSLEGGFGTEAF
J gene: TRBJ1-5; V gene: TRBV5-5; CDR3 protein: ASSPTGTGQPQH
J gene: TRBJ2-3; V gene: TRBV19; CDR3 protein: ASSIKQGKGDTQY
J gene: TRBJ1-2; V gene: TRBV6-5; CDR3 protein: ASSGGPIYGYT
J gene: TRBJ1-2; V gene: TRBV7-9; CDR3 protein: ASSPGVYGYT
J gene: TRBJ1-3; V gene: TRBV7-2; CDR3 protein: ASSSGVRNTIY
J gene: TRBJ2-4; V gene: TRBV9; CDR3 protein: ASSVGGSGVNIQY
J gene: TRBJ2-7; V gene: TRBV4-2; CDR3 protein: ASSQGRGPYLSYEQY
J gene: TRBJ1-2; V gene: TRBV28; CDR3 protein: ASSYWDSGYT
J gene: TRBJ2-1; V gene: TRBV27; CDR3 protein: ASSSGGGRSYNEQF
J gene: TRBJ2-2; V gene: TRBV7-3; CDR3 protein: ASSSLGGQGNTGELF
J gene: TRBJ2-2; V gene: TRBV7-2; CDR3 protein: ASSFRLAGGSTGELF
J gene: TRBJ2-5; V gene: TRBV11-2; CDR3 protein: ASSSLAAQETQY
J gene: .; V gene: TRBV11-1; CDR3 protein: ASSIGTSVVSYEQY
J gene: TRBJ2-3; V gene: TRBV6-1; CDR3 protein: ASSAPPGQGAADTQY
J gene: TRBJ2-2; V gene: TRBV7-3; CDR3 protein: ASSLRSHRNLAGAGTGELF
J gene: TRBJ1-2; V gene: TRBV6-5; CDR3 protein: ASSYEGRGRFGYT
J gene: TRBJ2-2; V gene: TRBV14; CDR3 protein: ASSQEDRGLDPGELF
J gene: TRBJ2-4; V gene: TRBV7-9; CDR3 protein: ASSLVLAGSDIQY
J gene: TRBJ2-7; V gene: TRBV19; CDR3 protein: ASGGARAEQY
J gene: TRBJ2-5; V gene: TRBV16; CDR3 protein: ASSSQTGVKETQY
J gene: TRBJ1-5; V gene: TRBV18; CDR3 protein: ASSPPGGAEVPQH
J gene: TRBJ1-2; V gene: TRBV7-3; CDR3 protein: ASGRPGAGGYT
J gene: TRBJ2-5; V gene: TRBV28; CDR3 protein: ASSLGDGRETQY
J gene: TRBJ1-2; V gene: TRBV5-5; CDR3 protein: ASSSLTGNYGYT